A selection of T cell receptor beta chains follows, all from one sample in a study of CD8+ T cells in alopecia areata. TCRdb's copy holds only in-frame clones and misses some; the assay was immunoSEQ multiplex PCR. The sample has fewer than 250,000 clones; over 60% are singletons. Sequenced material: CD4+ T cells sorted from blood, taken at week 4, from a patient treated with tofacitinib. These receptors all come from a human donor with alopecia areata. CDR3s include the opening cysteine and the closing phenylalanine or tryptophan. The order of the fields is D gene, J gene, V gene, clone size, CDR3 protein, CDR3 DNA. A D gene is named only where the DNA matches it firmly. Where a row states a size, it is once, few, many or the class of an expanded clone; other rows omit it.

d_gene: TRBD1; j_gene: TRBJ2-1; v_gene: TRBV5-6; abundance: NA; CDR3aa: CASSFGDRDNGQFF; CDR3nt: TGTGCCAGCAGCTTCGGGGACAGGGATAATGGGCAGTTCTTC
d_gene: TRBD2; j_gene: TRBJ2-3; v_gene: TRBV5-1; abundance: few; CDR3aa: CASRGGAGGLKSTDTQYF; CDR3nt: TGCGCCAGCCGAGGAGGAGCGGGGGGCCTAAAAAGCACAGATACGCAGTATTTT
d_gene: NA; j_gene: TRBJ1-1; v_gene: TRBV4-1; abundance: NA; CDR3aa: CASSLRAGVDTEAFF; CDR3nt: TGCGCCAGCAGCCTCCGGGCAGGGGTGGACACTGAAGCTTTCTTT
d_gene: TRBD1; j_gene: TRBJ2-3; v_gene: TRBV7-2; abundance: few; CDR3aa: CASSTRTGGEYTQYF; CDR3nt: TGTGCCAGCAGCACCCGGACAGGGGGCGAATATACGCAGTATTTT
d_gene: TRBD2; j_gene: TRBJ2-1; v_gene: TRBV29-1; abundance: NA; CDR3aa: CSVGLAGGNEQFF; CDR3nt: TGCAGCGTGGGACTAGCGGGGGGAAATGAGCAGTTCTTC
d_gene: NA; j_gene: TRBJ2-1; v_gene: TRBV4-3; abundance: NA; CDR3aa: CASSLSKSSYNEQFF; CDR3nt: TGCGCCAGCAGCCTTAGCAAGAGCTCCTACAATGAGCAGTTCTTC
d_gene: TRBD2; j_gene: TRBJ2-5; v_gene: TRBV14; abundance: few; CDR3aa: CASSYGGAGRETQYF; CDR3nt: TGTGCCAGCAGCTACGGGGGGGCCGGCCGAGAGACCCAGTACTTC
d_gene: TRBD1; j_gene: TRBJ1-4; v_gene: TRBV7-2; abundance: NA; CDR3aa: CASSPGQGRLFF; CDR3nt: TGTGCCAGCAGCCCGGGACAGGGGAGACTGTTTTTT
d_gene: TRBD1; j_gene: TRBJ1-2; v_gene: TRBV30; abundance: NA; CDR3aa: CAWSGTGGAITGYTF; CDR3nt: TGTGCCTGGAGTGGGACAGGGGGCGCTATCACCGGCTACACCTTC
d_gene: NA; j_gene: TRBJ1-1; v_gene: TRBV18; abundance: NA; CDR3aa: CASSVQLNTEAFF; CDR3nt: TGTGCCAGCTCAGTTCAGCTGAACACTGAAGCTTTCTTT
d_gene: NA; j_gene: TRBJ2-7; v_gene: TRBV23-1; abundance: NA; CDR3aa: CASSQKGSYEQYF; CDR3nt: TGCGCCAGCAGTCAAAAGGGGTCCTACGAGCAGTACTTC
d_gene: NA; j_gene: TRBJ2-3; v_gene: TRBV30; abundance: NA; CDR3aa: CAWSPDTTDTQYF; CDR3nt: TGTGCCTGGAGTCCCGATACCACAGATACGCAGTATTTT
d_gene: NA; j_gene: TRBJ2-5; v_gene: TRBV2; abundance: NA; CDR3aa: CASSTLSGAQYF; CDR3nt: TGTGCCAGCAGTACACTATCGGGGGCCCAGTACTTC
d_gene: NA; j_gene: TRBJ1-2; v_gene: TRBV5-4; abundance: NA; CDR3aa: CASSREAGAYGYTF; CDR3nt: TGTGCCAGCAGCCGGGAGGCAGGAGCCTATGGCTACACCTTC
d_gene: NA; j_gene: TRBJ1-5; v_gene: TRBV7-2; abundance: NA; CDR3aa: CASSQAGGREQPQHF; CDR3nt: TGTGCCAGCAGCCAAGCCGGGGGGCGAGAACAGCCCCAGCATTTT
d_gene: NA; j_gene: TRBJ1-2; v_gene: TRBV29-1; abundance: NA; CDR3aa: CSVDWRTQGGYTF; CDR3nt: TGCAGCGTTGACTGGCGGACCCAGGGAGGCTACACCTTC
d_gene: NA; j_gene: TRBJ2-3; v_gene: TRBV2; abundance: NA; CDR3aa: CASTLGSYGLYTQYF; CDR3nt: TGTGCCAGCACTTTAGGAAGCTACGGGCTCTATACGCAGTATTTT